This T cell receptor beta chain emerged from a study of beta chain features in type 1 diabetes. In its sample, this clone was seen a few times. CDR1 and CDR2 (germline): SGHRS, YFSETQ. J lost 7 bases, V lost 6 bases, and 4 bases had no gene match. The CDR3 loop spans 14 amino acids. Every isolated RNA sample was fully reverse transcribed, so sequencing captured expressed TCRB transcripts. The protocol was immunoSEQ multiplex PCR, while the TCRdb copy is restricted to in-frame clones and leaves out a portion. Here the sample spans about 370,000 clones, roughly 16% being singletons. The specimen sequenced was naive CD4+ T cells from blood. The sequence derives from a woman aged 18-29 years in good health. The chain uses TRBV5-1 and TRBJ2-7; 16 nucleotides match TRBD2. The CDR3 coding sequence is TGCGCCAGCACGACGGGACTAGCGGGAGGGGAGCAGTACTTC. This translates into CASTTGLAGGEQYF.